This T cell receptor (beta chain) was recorded in a study of T cell responses to AZD1222 COVID-19 vaccine. TCRdb's copy holds only in-frame clones and misses some; the assay was immunoSEQ multiplex PCR. The repertoire holds 150,000 or so clones, with around 93% as singletons. The CDR3 has 15 residues. Germline V gene data show CDR1 as GTSNPN and CDR2 as SVGIG (reference sequence). V was trimmed by 2 bases and J by 6 bases, leaving 16 bases between them. This clone is a singleton in its sample. Its antigen remains unidentified. The study, taken as a whole, reports: CD4 TCRs linked to vaccination spanned spike, dominating at 160-218 and 743-854.

Sample: peripheral blood, taken 28 days after the second AZD1222 dose. The source is an adult who received the AZD1222 COVID-19 vaccine. This chain links TRBV30 with TRBJ2-2; the D gene could be TRBD1 or TRBD2 (5 bases each). DNA for the CDR3: TGTGCCTGGAGTCCCGGGGCGGCAGGCCCCGGGGAGCTGTTTTTT. Translation: CAWSPGAAGPGELFF.